The 17 T cell receptor beta chains in this list originate from one sample, sequenced in a study of shared clonotypes between healthy human individuals. The protocol was immunoSEQ multiplex PCR, while the TCRdb copy is restricted to in-frame clones and leaves out a portion. The sample holds a few hundred thousand clones; 87% are singletons and the top ten take 15% to 20%. Material for sequencing was memory CD8+ T cells sorted from blood. Subset described: CD45RO+ cells pooled with CCR7-negative TemRA cells. The origin of the receptors is a man younger than 30 in good health.

The chain has TRBV7-2 and TRBJ2-3; D is perhaps TRBD1 (5 bases). Trimming left V 0 bases short and J 11 bases short, with 12 bases between. This CDR3 contains 13 residues. The germline CDR1 and CDR2 sequences are SGHTA and FQGNSA. The CDR3 DNA reads as TGTGCCAGCAGCTTAGCACAGGTCTCGGAGCAGTATTTT. This sequence encodes CASSLAQVSEQYF.

The V call is TRBV27, the J call TRBJ1-5, with 7 bases fitting TRBD1. The CDR3 covers 18 residues. J gave up 0 bases and V 5 bases, and 13 bases lay outside the gene matches. Germline V gene data show CDR1 as MNHEY and CDR2 as SMNVEV (reference sequence). CDR3 protein: CASSPTGPTLYSNQPQHF. The CDR3 region has the DNA TGTGCCAGCAGTCCGACAGGGCCCACGCTATATAGCAATCAGCCCCAGCATTTT.

The chain carries TRBV5-6 and TRBJ1-2; 7 nucleotides match TRBD1. The CDR3 contains 12 residues. CDR1 and CDR2 from the germline V gene are SGHDT and YYEEEE. V shed 2 bases, J shed 8 bases, and the junction held 3 bases outside the gene matches. CDR3: CASSFGTAGYTF. The CDR3 region has the DNA TGTGCCAGCAGCTTTGGGACAGCGGGCTACACCTTC.

V gene TRBV5-1 combines with J gene TRBJ1-6, with 10 bases aligning to TRBD1. The CDR3 consists of 21 residues. Germline values: CDR1 SGHRS, CDR2 YFSETQ. With V trimmed by 4 bases and J by 0 bases, 16 bases remained unmatched. DNA of the CDR3: TGCGCCAGCAGCGCGGGGACAGGGGATCTAATGAAAAGCTCCTATAATTCACCCCTCCACTTT. The encoded protein is CASSAGTGDLMKSSYNSPLHF.

This chain links TRBV27 with TRBJ2-3, with D tentatively TRBD2 (6 bases). Germline V gene data show CDR1 as MNHEY and CDR2 as SMNVEV (reference sequence). Trimming took 8 bases from V and 2 from J, leaving 11 bases between them. The CDR3 extends over 13 amino acids. The CDR3: CASGGAVTDTQYF. CDR3 DNA sequence: TGTGCCAGCGGAGGGGCGGTCACAGATACGCAGTATTTT.

V usage is TRBV19 and J usage is TRBJ2-7; D call uncertain. Trimming pared 1 base from V and 0 bases from J, leaving 10 bases between. The CDR3 is made up of 15 amino acids. Per germline, CDR1 LNHDA and CDR2 SQIVND (reference sequence). The CDR3 bases are TGTGCCAGTAGTATAGCGGCTACTCTCTCCTACGAGCAGTACTTC. Translation: CASSIAATLSYEQYF.

The chain combines TRBV4-1 with TRBJ2-1, with D possibly matching TRBD2 (6 bases). Germline V gene lookup returns CDR1 MGHRA and CDR2 YSYEKL. The CDR3 has 16 amino acids. V was clipped by 1 base and J by 4 bases, with 14 bases between them. CDR3 nucleotides: TGCGCCAGCAGCCAAGTACCGGGGAGGATATACAATGAGCAGTTCTTC. It yields the protein CASSQVPGRIYNEQFF.

The chain is built from TRBV12-2 and TRBJ1-5. TRBV12-2 is annotated as a pseudogene. This CDR3 is built from 12 residues. The CDR3 here is CASRLSNQPQHF. Here the CDR3 DNA reads TGTGCAAGTCGCTTAAGTAATCAGCCCCAGCATTTT.

The chain is built from TRBV4-3 and TRBJ1-2; D is ambiguous. V was cut by 0 bases and J by 4 bases, with 12 bases left in between. Germline CDR1 and CDR2: LGHNA and YSLEER. CDR3 size: 15 residues. The CDR3 DNA sequence: TGCGCCAGCAGCCAAGATCTAGGGCCGGGCTATGGCTACACCTTC. Translation: CASSQDLGPGYGYTF.

There are many counts of this clone. For the CDR3, the DNA is TGTGCCAGCAGCTTCTCAGGGGACGGTTCACCCCTCCACTTT. Translated, it gives CASSFSGDGSPLHF. The chain carries TRBV7-9 and TRBJ1-6; a possible D gene is TRBD1 (6 bases). CDR3 size: 14 residues. Trimming stripped 3 bases from V and 9 bases from J, with 12 bases between. CDR1 SEHNR and CDR2 FQNEAQ come from the germline V gene (reference sequence).

The rearrangement joins TRBV25-1 to TRBJ1-1; D ambiguous. Germline CDR1 MGHDK, CDR2 SYGVNS. The CDR3 is 14 amino acids. Between the trimmed V and J ends, which lost 4 bases and 5 bases, there was a span of 14 bases. This CDR3 reads CASSVWEFGTEAFF. CDR3 sequence (DNA): TGTGCCAGCAGTGTTTGGGAATTTGGTACTGAAGCTTTCTTT.

The chain couples TRBV28 to TRBJ1-4; possible D gene TRBD1, 6 bases. CDR1 and CDR2 (germline): MDHEN, SYDVKM. This CDR3 is 16 amino acids long. The V gene lost 6 bases and the J gene lost 5 bases, with 19 bases spanning the gap. The CDR3 bases are TGTGCCAGCAGCTTCGGGGGCCAGGAACCCAATGAAAAACTGTTTTTT. Its protein is CASSFGGQEPNEKLFF.

The J gene is TRBJ2-7, the V gene TRBV5-1, with D unclear. The CDR3 is 13 amino acids. The V gene lost 4 bases and the J gene lost 2 bases, with 10 bases spanning the gap. The V gene's germline CDR1 is SGHRS and CDR2 YFSETQ. CDR3 sequence (DNA): TGCGCCAGCAGCCCCCGACCCGCCTACGAGCAGTACTTC. It codes for CASSPRPAYEQYF. Looking up the rest from reference TRBV5-1 and TRBJ2-7 gives the full variable domain: KAGVTQTPRYLIKTRGQQVTLSCSPISGHRSVSWYQQTPGQGLQFLFEYFSETQRNKGNFPGRFSGRQFSNSRSEMNVSTLELGDSALYLCASSPRPAYEQYFGPGTRLTVT.

CDR3 residues: CASSSFGGWTDTQYF. DNA of the CDR3: TGTGCCAGCAGCTCCTTCGGGGGCTGGACAGATACGCAGTATTTT. The V gene is TRBV7-3, the J gene TRBJ2-3, with D perhaps given as TRBD1 or TRBD2 (6 bases each). Per the germline V gene, CDR1 is SGHTA and CDR2 is FQGTGA. Trimming stripped 4 bases from V and 3 bases from J, with 14 bases between. The length of the CDR3 is 15 residues.

J is TRBJ2-7 and V is TRBV29-1; 11 bases are a match to TRBD1. The germline CDR1 and CDR2 sequences are SQVTM and ANQGSEA. The J segment lost 4 bases and the V segment lost 6 bases, leaving 5 bases of the junction unmatched. The length of the CDR3 is 13 residues. This CDR3 reads CSVWTGGSYEQYF. CDR3 nucleotides: TGCAGCGTGTGGACAGGGGGCTCTTACGAGCAGTACTTC.

This chain connects TRBV2 to TRBJ2-7, with D uncertain. Germline CDR1 SNHLY, CDR2 FYNNEI. CDR3 size: 16 residues. Trimming pared 4 bases from V and 0 bases from J, leaving 16 bases between. The DNA for the CDR3 is TGTGCCAGCAGTGGGGTTGCGAAACTAAGCTCCTACGAGCAGTACTTC. Protein product: CASSGVAKLSSYEQYF.

The chain employs TRBV29-1 and TRBJ2-5; TRBD1 matches 10 bases. The DNA end is more similar to TRBJ2-7, so the J call may be wrong. Germline lookup yields CDR1 SQVTM and CDR2 ANQGSEA. This CDR3 contains 17 residues. The CDR3 reads CSVEGSSGTGAPYEQYF. DNA for the CDR3: TGCAGCGTTGAAGGAAGTTCCGGGACAGGGGCTCCCTACGAGCAGTACTTC.